The present TCR beta chain was sequenced within a study of shared clonotypes between healthy human individuals. Broader study findings: It was the non-shared clonotypes that had lower generation probabilities than clonotypes shared by all four donors.

Deep level was the assay's run setting. The authors split each subset's genomic DNA evenly across several immunoSEQ plates. The table came from immunoSEQ multiplex PCR; TCRdb's copy has only in-frame clones and leaves some out. The repertoire holds hundreds of thousands of clones, with 73% as singletons. This clone has more than one count but fewer than ten. The antigen is not known. Sequencing was performed on memory CD4+ T cells sorted from blood. Subset specified: CD45RA-negative fraction. The receptor was isolated from a woman in her twenties or thirties in good health.

Here the CDR3 DNA reads TGTGCCAGTACCCAAAGGCGGGGTAGGGCTGAAGCTTTCTTT. This gives the protein CASTQRRGRAEAFF. This rearrangement joins TRBV19 to TRBJ1-1; the D is unclear. The CDR3 is 14 residues long. Germline CDR1 reads LNHDA; CDR2 reads SQIVND (reference sequence). The ends were cut back, 7 bases at V and 6 bases at J, with 18 bases in the middle.